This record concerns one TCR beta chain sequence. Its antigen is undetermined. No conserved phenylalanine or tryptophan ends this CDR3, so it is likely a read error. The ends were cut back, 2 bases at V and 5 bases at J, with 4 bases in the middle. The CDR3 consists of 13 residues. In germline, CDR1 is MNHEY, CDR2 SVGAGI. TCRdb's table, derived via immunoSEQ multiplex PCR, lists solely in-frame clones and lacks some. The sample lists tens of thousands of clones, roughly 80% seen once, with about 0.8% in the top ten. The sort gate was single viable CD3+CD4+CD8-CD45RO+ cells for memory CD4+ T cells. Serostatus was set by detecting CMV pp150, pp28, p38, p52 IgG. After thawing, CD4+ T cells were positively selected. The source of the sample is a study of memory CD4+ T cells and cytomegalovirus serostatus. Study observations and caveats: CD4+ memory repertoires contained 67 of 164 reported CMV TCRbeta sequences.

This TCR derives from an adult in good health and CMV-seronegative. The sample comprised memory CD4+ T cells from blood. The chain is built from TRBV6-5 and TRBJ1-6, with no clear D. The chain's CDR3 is CASSYGDNSPLHL. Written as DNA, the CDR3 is TGTGCCAGCAGTTACGGGGATAATTCACCCCTCCACCTT.